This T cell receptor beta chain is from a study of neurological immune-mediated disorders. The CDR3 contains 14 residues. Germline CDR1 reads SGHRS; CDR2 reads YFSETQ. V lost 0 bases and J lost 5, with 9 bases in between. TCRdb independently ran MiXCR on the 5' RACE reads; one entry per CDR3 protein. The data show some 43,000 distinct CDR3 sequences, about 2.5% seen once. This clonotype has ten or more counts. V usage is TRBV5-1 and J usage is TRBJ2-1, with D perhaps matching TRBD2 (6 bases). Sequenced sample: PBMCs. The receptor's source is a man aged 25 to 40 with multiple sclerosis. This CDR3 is CASSLALANNEQFF. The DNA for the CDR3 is TGCGCCAGCAGCTTGGCACTAGCTAACAATGAGCAGTTCTTC.